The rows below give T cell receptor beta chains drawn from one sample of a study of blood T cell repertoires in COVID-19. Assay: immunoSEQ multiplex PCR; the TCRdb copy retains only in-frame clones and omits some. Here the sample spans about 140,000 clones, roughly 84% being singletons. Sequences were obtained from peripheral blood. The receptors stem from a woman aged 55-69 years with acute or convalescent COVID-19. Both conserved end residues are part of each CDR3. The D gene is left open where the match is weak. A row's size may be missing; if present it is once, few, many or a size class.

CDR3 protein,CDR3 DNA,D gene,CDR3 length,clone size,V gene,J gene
CASSLQGPLYNSPLHF,TGTGCCAGCAGCTTACAGGGCCCCCTCTATAATTCACCCCTCCACTTT,NA,16,NA,TRBV11-2,TRBJ1-6
CASSLGTGALGVDGYTF,TGTGCCAGCAGCTTAGGTACAGGGGCCCTAGGGGTTGATGGCTACACCTTC,TRBD1,17,NA,TRBV7-9,TRBJ1-2
CASSQVGGLPPQF,TGTGCCAGCAGCCAAGTTGGGGGCCTACCTCCGCAATTT,NA,13,NA,TRBV3-1/TRBV3-2,TRBJ1-1
CAWSGVGGEQYF,TGTGCCTGGAGTGGAGTAGGGGGCGAGCAGTACTTC,NA,12,NA,TRBV30,TRBJ2-7
CASSGRGNPTGELFF,TGTGCCAGCAGCGGGCGGGGGAACCCCACCGGGGAGCTGTTTTTT,TRBD2,15,NA,TRBV5-4,TRBJ2-2
CASSSLAGDVETQYF,TGCGCCAGCAGCAGCCTAGCGGGAGATGTGGAGACCCAGTACTTC,TRBD2,15,NA,TRBV4-3,TRBJ2-5
CASSEAAGQFLYGYTF,TGTGCCAGCAGTGAGGCCGCCGGACAGTTCCTCTATGGCTACACCTTC,NA,16,NA,TRBV6-1,TRBJ1-2
CASSFGRSTDTQYF,TGTGCCAGCAGCTTTGGGCGTAGCACAGATACGCAGTATTTT,NA,14,NA,TRBV11-3,TRBJ2-3
CAWSVHGLIAKNIQYF,TGTGCCTGGAGTGTACATGGACTCATAGCCAAAAACATTCAGTACTTC,NA,16,NA,TRBV30,TRBJ2-4
CASSQHGFGTGVDNEQFF,TGCGCCAGCAGCCAGCATGGGTTCGGGACAGGGGTCGACAATGAGCAGTTCTTC,TRBD1,18,NA,TRBV5-1,TRBJ2-1
CASSSLAGGSSYNEQFF,TGCGCCAGCAGCTCCCTAGCGGGAGGGAGCTCCTACAATGAGCAGTTCTTC,TRBD2,17,NA,TRBV5-1,TRBJ2-1
CASSSPREARGQYF,TGTGCCAGCAGTTCCCCTCGGGAAGCCCGGGGGCAGTACTTC,NA,14,few,TRBV28,TRBJ2-7
CASSVDRGTEAFF,TGTGCCAGCAGTGTGGACCGAGGGACTGAAGCTTTCTTT,NA,13,NA,TRBV2,TRBJ1-1
CASRRTAELAQHF,TGTGCCAGCAGGAGGACAGCAGAGCTGGCCCAGCATTTT,NA,13,once,TRBV6-5,TRBJ1-5
CSVAETSYNSPLHF,TGCAGCGTTGCGGAGACCTCCTATAATTCACCCCTCCACTTT,NA,14,NA,TRBV29-1,TRBJ1-6
CATSDSRAPGLKIYEQYF,TGTGCCACCAGTGATTCCCGGGCCCCAGGACTGAAGATCTACGAGCAGTACTTC,NA,18,NA,TRBV24-1,TRBJ2-7
CASSLATGTTRTDTQYF,TGCGCCAGCAGCTTGGCCACCGGGACTACACGCACAGATACGCAGTATTTT,TRBD2,17,NA,TRBV5-1,TRBJ2-3
CASSPGQNVYGYTF,TGTGCCAGCAGTCCGGGACAGAACGTCTATGGCTACACCTTC,TRBD1,14,NA,TRBV11-3,TRBJ1-2
CASSWDFSYEQYF,TGTGCCAGCAGCTGGGACTTCTCCTACGAGCAGTACTTC,NA,13,NA,TRBV5-4,TRBJ2-7
CASSLLAAVSYEQYF,TGTGCCAGCAGCTTACTAGCAGCTGTCTCCTACGAGCAGTACTTC,NA,15,NA,TRBV6-2/TRBV6-3,TRBJ2-7
CASSLGTSAGGEQFF,TGTGCCAGCAGCCTGGGGACTAGCGCTGGGGGTGAGCAGTTCTTC,TRBD2,15,NA,TRBV7-9,TRBJ2-1
CAISEAGTSAPEQFF,TGTGCCATCAGTGAGGCCGGGACTAGCGCTCCTGAGCAGTTCTTC,TRBD2,15,NA,TRBV10-3,TRBJ2-1
CASSRMGQLNTEAFF,TGTGCCAGCAGTCGCATGGGACAATTGAACACTGAAGCTTTCTTT,NA,15,NA,TRBV28,TRBJ1-1
CASSTYRLDSDQPQHF,TGTGCCAGTAGTACCTATCGACTCGATTCAGATCAGCCCCAGCATTTT,NA,16,NA,TRBV19,TRBJ1-5
CASSVALAGSQETQYF,TGTGCCAGCAGCGTAGCTCTAGCGGGCAGTCAAGAGACCCAGTACTTC,TRBD2,16,NA,TRBV9,TRBJ2-5
CASSPPGTSGIEQYF,TGTGCCAGCAGCCCACCCGGGACTAGCGGGATCGAGCAGTACTTC,TRBD2,15,few,TRBV14,TRBJ2-7
CASSVASMRDTQYF,TGTGCCAGCAGCGTAGCCTCCATGAGGGATACGCAGTATTTT,NA,14,NA,TRBV9,TRBJ2-3
CASSFDRRSTNEKLFF,TGTGCCAGCAGTTTCGACAGGAGATCAACTAATGAAAAACTGTTTTTT,NA,16,NA,TRBV27,TRBJ1-4
CASSQEREGLDTQYF,TGTGCCAGCAGCCAGGAGCGGGAGGGCCTTGATACGCAGTATTTT,TRBD2,15,NA,TRBV3-1/TRBV3-2,TRBJ2-3
CASSPWGGTQETQYF,TGTGCCAGCAGTCCCTGGGGCGGAACCCAAGAGACCCAGTACTTC,NA,15,NA,TRBV11-1,TRBJ2-5
CASSTGTASYEQYF,TGTGCCAGCAGCACCGGGACAGCTTCCTACGAGCAGTACTTC,TRBD1,14,NA,TRBV3-1/TRBV3-2,TRBJ2-7
CASSQAPVRNSPLHF,TGTGCCAGCAGCCAGGCCCCCGTACGAAATTCACCCCTCCACTTT,NA,15,few,TRBV3-1/TRBV3-2,TRBJ1-6
CASSRQGGSYNEQFF,TGTGCCAGCAGTCGCCAGGGTGGCTCCTACAATGAGCAGTTCTTC,NA,15,NA,TRBV6-5,TRBJ2-1
CASRGTGNTEAFF,TGTGCCAGCAGGGGAACAGGAAACACTGAAGCTTTCTTT,NA,13,NA,TRBV27,TRBJ1-1
CASSPGGEQYF,TGTGCCAGCAGCCCCGGGGGAGAGCAGTACTTC,NA,11,NA,TRBV11-3,TRBJ2-7
CASSPRSPWTGNNQPQHF,TGTGCCAGCAGCCCTCGTAGTCCCTGGACAGGGAACAATCAGCCCCAGCATTTT,TRBD1,18,NA,TRBV9,TRBJ1-5
CSVEAPARGLGEQYF,TGCAGCGTTGAGGCCCCTGCGCGGGGCCTCGGCGAGCAGTACTTC,NA,15,NA,TRBV29-1,TRBJ2-7
CASSRTDSYYLDNEQFF,TGTGCCAGCAGTCGTACCGACAGTTACTACCTAGACAATGAGCAGTTCTTC,NA,17,NA,TRBV6-6,TRBJ2-1
CASSVGARDRGEKLFF,TGTGCCAGCAGCGTAGGGGCGCGGGACAGGGGTGAAAAACTGTTTTTT,TRBD1,16,NA,TRBV9,TRBJ1-4
CASSSGLAGTDEQFF,TGTGCCAGCAGCTCAGGACTAGCGGGTACCGATGAGCAGTTCTTC,TRBD2,15,NA,TRBV7-9,TRBJ2-1
CASSSQGAGYGYTF,TGTGCCAGCAGCTCTCAGGGGGCAGGCTATGGCTACACCTTC,TRBD1,14,NA,TRBV5-4,TRBJ1-2
CASSQQGFSAEAFF,TGTGCCAGCAGCCAACAGGGCTTTAGTGCTGAAGCTTTCTTT,NA,14,NA,TRBV3-1/TRBV3-2,TRBJ1-1
CAWSGLSYPGTTNEKLFF,TGTGCCTGGAGTGGACTATCTTATCCGGGAACAACTAATGAAAAACTGTTTTTT,NA,18,NA,TRBV30,TRBJ1-4
CAWSVLGDTQYF,TGTGCCTGGAGTGTACTCGGAGATACGCAGTATTTT,NA,12,NA,TRBV30,TRBJ2-3
CASTPLGTYNEQFF,TGTGCCAGCACCCCGCTAGGCACTTACAATGAGCAGTTCTTC,NA,14,few,TRBV7-6,TRBJ2-1
CSRQMNEKLFF,TGCAGTCGACAGATGAATGAAAAACTGTTTTTT,NA,11,NA,TRBV20-1,TRBJ1-4
CASSPGAGGRNTQYF,TGTGCCAGCTCACCAGGTGCGGGAGGGCGAAATACGCAGTATTTT,TRBD2,15,NA,TRBV18,TRBJ2-3
CASSLLIGGREKLFF,TGTGCCAGCAGCTTGTTAATCGGGGGGAGAGAAAAACTGTTTTTT,NA,15,NA,TRBV5-5,TRBJ1-4